This T cell receptor beta chain was observed in a study of tumor and adjacent non-tumor tissue in lung cancer. For this clonotype: What it binds is not known. Relative to the germline gene, one junction end is altered; a read error may explain this.

Broader study findings: Significantly higher TCR diversity was found in tumor than normal lung.

This CDR3 spans 15 amino acids. Germline V lookup: CDR1 SGHAT, CDR2 FQNNGV. Three rounds of nested PCR, following a modified ARM-PCR protocol, produced the TCRbeta library. TCRdb re-derived calls from the multiplex PCR reads in MiXCR, one entry per CDR3 protein. The data show 70,000 to 90,000 distinct CDR3 sequences, approximately 71% seen once. RNA was extracted from bulk tissue without any cell sorting. The normal lung tissue was taken more than 3 cm from the tumor edge. This TCR was recovered from a woman aged 50 to 65 with non-small cell lung cancer. This sequence joins TRBV11-2 and TRBJ2-7; a weak D match, TRBD1 (6 bases). The sample comprised distant non-tumor lung tissue. Here the CDR3 DNA reads TGTGCCAACAGCTCGGGGACATGCCGGACCTATGAGCAGTACTTC. Protein product: CANSSGTCRTYEQYF. The entire variable domain, with the rest obtained from reference TRBV11-2 and TRBJ2-7, is as follows: EAGVAQSPRYKIIEKRQSVAFWCNPISGHATLYWYQQILGQGPKLLIQFQNNGVVDDSQLPKDRFSAERLKGVDSTLKIQPAKLEDSAVYLCANSSGTCRTYEQYFGPGTRLTVT.